This is a list of T cell receptor beta chains from one sample in a study of siplizumab effects on memory and regulatory T cells. Measured with immunoSEQ multiplex PCR; TCRdb has only the in-frame clones, and not every one. The sample has 75,000 to 95,000 clones; more than 80% are singletons. Sequenced material: CD4+ T cells sorted from blood. These receptor sequences come from a human donor in good health. CDR3s include the opening cysteine and the closing phenylalanine or tryptophan. D genes are given only for firm matches. Not every row has a clone size; where given, it reads once, few, many or a size class.

V gene: TRBV5-5
D gene: TRBD1
clone size: .
J gene: TRBJ2-6
CDR3 protein: CASSRQGAQGANVLTF

V gene: TRBV5-8
D gene: TRBD1
clone size: once
J gene: TRBJ1-6
CDR3 protein: CASSTDRGLSPLHF

V gene: TRBV21-1
D gene: .
clone size: .
J gene: TRBJ2-7
CDR3 protein: CASSKEFGLLNF

V gene: TRBV30
D gene: .
clone size: few
J gene: TRBJ1-2
CDR3 protein: CAWMGAGHYGYTF

V gene: TRBV5-4
D gene: TRBD1
clone size: once
J gene: TRBJ1-5
CDR3 protein: CASSPTGVGNQPQHF

V gene: TRBV28
D gene: .
clone size: .
J gene: TRBJ2-3
CDR3 protein: CASSPLDSGISTDTQYF

V gene: TRBV7-9
D gene: TRBD2
clone size: .
J gene: TRBJ2-2
CDR3 protein: CASSVRLAGGPNTGELFF

V gene: TRBV7-2
D gene: TRBD2
clone size: .
J gene: TRBJ2-2
CDR3 protein: CASSFPRGGRITGELFF

V gene: TRBV7-8
D gene: .
clone size: .
J gene: TRBJ1-5
CDR3 protein: CASSLGAAHQPQHF

V gene: TRBV19
D gene: TRBD2
clone size: .
J gene: TRBJ2-7
CDR3 protein: CASSILAGEHEQYF

V gene: TRBV4-1
D gene: TRBD1
clone size: once
J gene: TRBJ1-1
CDR3 protein: CASSQERGGGFPSTEAFF

V gene: TRBV27
D gene: .
clone size: .
J gene: TRBJ2-3
CDR3 protein: CASSLQQSTDTQYF

V gene: TRBV19
D gene: .
clone size: .
J gene: TRBJ1-2
CDR3 protein: CASSIRRTYTF

V gene: TRBV5-4
D gene: .
clone size: .
J gene: TRBJ2-4
CDR3 protein: CASSTDILLAKNIQYF

V gene: TRBV19
D gene: .
clone size: .
J gene: TRBJ1-2
CDR3 protein: CASTPSDINGYTF

V gene: TRBV9
D gene: TRBD2
clone size: .
J gene: TRBJ2-3
CDR3 protein: CASSVGSSGSLTDTQYF

V gene: TRBV11-3
D gene: .
clone size: .
J gene: TRBJ2-5
CDR3 protein: CASSLESGFKETQYF

V gene: TRBV4-1
D gene: .
clone size: .
J gene: TRBJ2-1
CDR3 protein: CASSQADLVTFREQFF

V gene: TRBV7-2
D gene: .
clone size: once
J gene: TRBJ1-5
CDR3 protein: CASSLGPGKVNQPQHF

V gene: TRBV5-8
D gene: TRBD1
clone size: .
J gene: TRBJ1-2
CDR3 protein: CASTSPGGFGYTF

V gene: TRBV6-5
D gene: TRBD1
clone size: .
J gene: TRBJ1-3
CDR3 protein: CASSYSTGTAGNTIYF

V gene: TRBV7-7
D gene: TRBD2
clone size: once
J gene: TRBJ2-3
CDR3 protein: CASSLDASGSFTQYF

V gene: TRBV7-2
D gene: .
clone size: .
J gene: TRBJ2-2
CDR3 protein: CASSRTQGSYTGELFF

V gene: TRBV28
D gene: .
clone size: .
J gene: TRBJ2-7
CDR3 protein: CAHAFGGHYEQYF

V gene: TRBV2
D gene: .
clone size: .
J gene: TRBJ2-7
CDR3 protein: CASRGDLTYEQYF

V gene: TRBV27
D gene: .
clone size: .
J gene: TRBJ2-3
CDR3 protein: CASRDRLVLGTDTQYF

V gene: TRBV11-3
D gene: .
clone size: .
J gene: TRBJ1-4
CDR3 protein: CASSLRGSNEKLFF

V gene: TRBV6-6
D gene: .
clone size: .
J gene: TRBJ1-1
CDR3 protein: CASSSRGSTEAFF

V gene: TRBV5-1
D gene: TRBD1
clone size: once
J gene: TRBJ2-7
CDR3 protein: CASSTRQGPEQYF

V gene: TRBV4-3
D gene: TRBD2
clone size: .
J gene: TRBJ2-2
CDR3 protein: CASSQAGLAGGTGELFF

V gene: TRBV19
D gene: .
clone size: .
J gene: TRBJ1-1
CDR3 protein: CASSVSSGWGPEAFF

V gene: TRBV18
D gene: .
clone size: .
J gene: TRBJ1-5
CDR3 protein: CASSPDTAGAQHF

V gene: TRBV5-6
D gene: .
clone size: once
J gene: TRBJ2-7
CDR3 protein: CASSPVGVYEQYF

V gene: TRBV9
D gene: TRBD2
clone size: .
J gene: TRBJ2-3
CDR3 protein: CASSVAAGGSTDTQYF

V gene: TRBV7-9
D gene: .
clone size: .
J gene: TRBJ1-2
CDR3 protein: CASSLDHFRVRLGYTF

V gene: TRBV7-8
D gene: TRBD2
clone size: few
J gene: TRBJ2-3
CDR3 protein: CASSRGTSGQGDTQYF

V gene: TRBV19
D gene: TRBD1
clone size: .
J gene: TRBJ1-1
CDR3 protein: CASRDRENTEAFF

V gene: TRBV7-2
D gene: .
clone size: .
J gene: TRBJ2-3
CDR3 protein: CASSQRDTQYF

V gene: TRBV5-4
D gene: TRBD1
clone size: .
J gene: TRBJ1-1
CDR3 protein: CASRGDSWNTEAFF

V gene: TRBV20-1
D gene: .
clone size: .
J gene: TRBJ1-2
CDR3 protein: CSARAFDGYTF